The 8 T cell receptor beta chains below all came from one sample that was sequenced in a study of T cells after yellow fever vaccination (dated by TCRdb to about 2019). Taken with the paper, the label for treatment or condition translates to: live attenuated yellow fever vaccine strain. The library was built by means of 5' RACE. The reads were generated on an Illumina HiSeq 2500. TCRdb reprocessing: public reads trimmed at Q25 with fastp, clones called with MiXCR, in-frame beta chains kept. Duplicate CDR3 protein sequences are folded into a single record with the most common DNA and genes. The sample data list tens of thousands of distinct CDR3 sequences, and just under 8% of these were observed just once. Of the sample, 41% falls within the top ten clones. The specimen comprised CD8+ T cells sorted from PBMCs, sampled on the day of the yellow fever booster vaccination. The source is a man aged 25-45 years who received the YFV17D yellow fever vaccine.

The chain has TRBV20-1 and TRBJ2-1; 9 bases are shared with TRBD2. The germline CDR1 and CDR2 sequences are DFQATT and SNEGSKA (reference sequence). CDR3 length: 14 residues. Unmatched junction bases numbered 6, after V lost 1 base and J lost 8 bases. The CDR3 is CSARADSGSDEQFF. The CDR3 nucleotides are TGCAGTGCTAGAGCCGATAGCGGGAGCGATGAGCAGTTCTTC.

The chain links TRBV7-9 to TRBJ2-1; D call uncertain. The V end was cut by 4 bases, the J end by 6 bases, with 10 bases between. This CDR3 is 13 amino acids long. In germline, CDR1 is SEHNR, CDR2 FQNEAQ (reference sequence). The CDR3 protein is CASSSGFGNEQFF. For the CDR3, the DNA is TGTGCCAGCAGCTCCGGTTTCGGCAATGAGCAGTTCTTC.

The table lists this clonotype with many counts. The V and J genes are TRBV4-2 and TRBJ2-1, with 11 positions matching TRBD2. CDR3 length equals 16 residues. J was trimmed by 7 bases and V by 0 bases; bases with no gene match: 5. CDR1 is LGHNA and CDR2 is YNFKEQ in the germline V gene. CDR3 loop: CASSQDSGRVKNEQFF. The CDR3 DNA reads TGTGCCAGCAGCCAAGATAGCGGGAGGGTAAAAAATGAGCAGTTCTTC.

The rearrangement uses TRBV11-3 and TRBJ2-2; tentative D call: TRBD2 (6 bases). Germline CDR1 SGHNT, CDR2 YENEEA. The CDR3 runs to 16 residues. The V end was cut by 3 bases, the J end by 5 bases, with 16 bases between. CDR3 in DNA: TGTGCCAGCAGCTTCCCTGGGGAGGAAGGTACCGGGGAGCTGTTTTTT. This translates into CASSFPGEEGTGELFF.

For the CDR3, the DNA is TGCGCCAGCAGCGCGACAGGGTACGGTGACGAGCAGTACTTC. Translating it yields CASSATGYGDEQYF. This rearrangement joins TRBV5-1 to TRBJ2-7; 7 positions agree with TRBD1. Germline lookup yields CDR1 SGHRS and CDR2 YFSETQ. The CDR3 contains 14 residues. After removal of 4 bases from V and 5 bases from J, the junction contained 9 bases not matched to a gene.

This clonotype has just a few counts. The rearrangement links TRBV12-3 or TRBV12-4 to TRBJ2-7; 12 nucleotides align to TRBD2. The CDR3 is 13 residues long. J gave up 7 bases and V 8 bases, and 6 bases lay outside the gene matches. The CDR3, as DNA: TGTGCCAGCGGGCTAGCGGGAGGGCAAGAGCAGTACTTC. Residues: CASGLAGGQEQYF.

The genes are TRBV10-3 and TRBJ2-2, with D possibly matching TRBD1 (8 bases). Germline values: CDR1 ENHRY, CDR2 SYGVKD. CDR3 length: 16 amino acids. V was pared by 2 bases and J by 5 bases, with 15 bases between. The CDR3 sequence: CAISEAGQGGTGELFF. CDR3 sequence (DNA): TGTGCCATCAGTGAGGCCGGACAGGGAGGGACCGGGGAGCTGTTTTTT.

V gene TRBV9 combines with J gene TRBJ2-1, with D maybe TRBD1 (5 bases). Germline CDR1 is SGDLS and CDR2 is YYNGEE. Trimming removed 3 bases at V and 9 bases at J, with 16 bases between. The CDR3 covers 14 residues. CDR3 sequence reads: CASSGRVSFGEQFF. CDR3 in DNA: TGTGCCAGCAGCGGCAGGGTGAGCTTTGGTGAGCAGTTCTTC.